A selection of T cell receptor beta chains follows, all from one sample in a study of early T cells in non-severe SARS-CoV-2 infection. TCRdb called the 5' RACE reads again in MiXCR, with one record for every CDR3 protein. The sample lists under 75,000 distinct CDR3 sequences, approximately 13% seen once, with about 8.6% in the top ten. The sequencing sample was made of whole blood. These receptors were collected from an adult who was a healthcare worker with PCR-confirmed SARS-CoV-2 infection or an uninfected control (not recorded which). Each CDR3 is given without its conserved first and last residue. Fields, in order: CDR3 protein, V gene.

CDR3aa: SVRAPGEQY
v_gene: TRBV29-1

CDR3aa: ASSTEGRNTDTQY
v_gene: TRBV7-2

CDR3aa: ASSERSGSASSYNEQF
v_gene: TRBV6-1

CDR3aa: ASSLGTGDEQF
v_gene: TRBV12-3/TRBV12-4

CDR3aa: ASSPSLQTQY
v_gene: TRBV18

CDR3aa: ASSPGKGGHQPQH
v_gene: TRBV6-5

CDR3aa: ASSLSGGTDTQY
v_gene: TRBV12-3/TRBV12-4

CDR3aa: ASFGENTEAF
v_gene: TRBV10-1

CDR3aa: TSSQARSAHGPGHEQY
v_gene: TRBV1

CDR3aa: ASCSSGTGIWYEQY
v_gene: TRBV6-2/TRBV6-3

CDR3aa: ASSLASGRLPTYEQY
v_gene: TRBV11-1

CDR3aa: ASSQDRTDNQPQY
v_gene: TRBV3-1

CDR3aa: ASSSGGVLPYNEQF
v_gene: TRBV13

CDR3aa: ASSQRRSGNTIY
v_gene: TRBV7-6

CDR3aa: ASSLGQENTEAF
v_gene: TRBV11-3

CDR3aa: ASSPRQRNTEAF
v_gene: TRBV3-1

CDR3aa: ASSLTSGANNEQF
v_gene: TRBV5-1

CDR3aa: ASATAGNQPQH
v_gene: TRBV6-1

CDR3aa: ASSPMGGSRTYNEQF
v_gene: TRBV7-3

CDR3aa: ASNTGLPNEQF
v_gene: TRBV6-2/TRBV6-3

CDR3aa: ASSSGSRGHEQF
v_gene: TRBV7-9

CDR3aa: SARTSGGAYEQY
v_gene: TRBV29-1

CDR3aa: ASSLMPGTEAF
v_gene: TRBV6-6

CDR3aa: SVGDGREPQH
v_gene: TRBV29-1

CDR3aa: ASSPWGGSNTGELF
v_gene: TRBV7-7

CDR3aa: ASSLTPGQYEQY
v_gene: TRBV28

CDR3aa: ATRRSGNTEAF
v_gene: TRBV6-1

CDR3aa: ASSITWDTEAF
v_gene: TRBV12-3/TRBV12-4

CDR3aa: SARDRSTGELF
v_gene: TRBV20-1

CDR3aa: ASSLDPRGLTDTQY
v_gene: TRBV5-4